This passage covers 21 T cell receptor beta chains from one sample sequenced in a study of blood T cell repertoires in COVID-19. The table came from immunoSEQ multiplex PCR; TCRdb's copy has only in-frame clones and leaves some out. The sample contains 75,000 to 90,000 clones, less than 85% of which appear only once. Sequenced: peripheral blood. These receptors all come from a woman aged 70-85 years with acute or convalescent COVID-19.

This clone was observed a handful of times. The chain uses TRBV6-5 and TRBJ2-7, with TRBD1 matching over 7 bases. The germline V gene encodes CDR1 MNHEY and CDR2 SVGAGI. With V trimmed by 0 bases and J by 3 bases, 8 bases remained unmatched. This CDR3 comprises 16 residues. CDR3 residues: CASSYSTGWNGYEQYF. CDR3 coding DNA: TGTGCCAGCAGTTACTCGACAGGGTGGAACGGCTACGAGCAGTACTTC.

The V call is TRBV5-8, the J call TRBJ1-2, with D hard to call. CDR3 length equals 11 residues. V lost 2 bases and J lost 5, with 4 bases in between. Germline-derived CDR1 and CDR2 are SGHTS and YDEGEE. For the CDR3, the DNA is TGTGCCAGCAGCTTTTTATATGGCTACACCTTC. Translated, it gives CASSFLYGYTF. The full variable domain, in which reference TRBV5-8 and TRBJ1-2 provide the parts outside the CDR3, is EAGVTQSPTHLIKTRGQQATLRCSPISGHTSVYWYQQALGLGLQFLLWYDEGEERNRGNFPPRFSGRQFPNYSSELNVNALELEDSALYLCASSFLYGYTFGSGTRLTVV.

The rearrangement joins TRBV7-2 to TRBJ1-3; D not certain. The V and J ends lost 3 bases and 2 bases respectively, with 5 bases between them. This CDR3 region has 13 residues. The V gene's germline CDR1 is SGHTA and CDR2 FQGNSA. CDR3 DNA: TGTGCCAGCAGCTTCGGGACTGGAAACACCATATATTTT. Translating it yields CASSFGTGNTIYF.

V gene TRBV9 combines with J gene TRBJ1-5; D perhaps matches TRBD1 (6 bases). The CDR3 length is 16 residues. Trimming shortened V by 0 bases and J by 5 bases, and 15 bases separated the two germline ends. The germline V gene has CDR1 SGDLS and CDR2 YYNGEE. The CDR3 reads CASSVEGGRRDQPQHF. In nucleotides, the CDR3 is TGTGCCAGCAGCGTAGAGGGGGGGCGCAGGGATCAGCCCCAGCATTTT.

The gene calls are TRBV7-8 and TRBJ1-2, with TRBD1 as a possible D gene (5 bases). V was trimmed by 5 bases and J by 4 bases, leaving 11 bases between them. This CDR3 comprises 13 residues. The germline V gene has CDR1 SGHVS and CDR2 FQNEAQ. The CDR3 DNA follows: TGTGCCAGCAGCCGAGCGGACATCTATGGCTACACCTTC. Amino acid sequence: CASSRADIYGYTF.

The chain has TRBV4-2 and TRBJ2-5, with 10 positions matching TRBD1. Unmatched junction bases numbered 14, after V lost 0 bases and J lost 4 bases. Per germline, CDR1 LGHNA and CDR2 YNFKEQ. The CDR3 runs 19 residues. The CDR3 spells CASSQDTTTGGRYRETQYF. DNA for the CDR3: TGTGCCAGCAGCCAAGATACAACGACAGGGGGCCGTTATAGAGAGACCCAGTACTTC.

The CDR3: CATSDRGQGEGYTF. The CDR3 bases are TGTGCCACCAGTGACCGCGGACAGGGGGAGGGCTACACCTTC. This chain uses TRBV24-1 with TRBJ1-2, with 10 bases fitting TRBD1. Germline lookup yields CDR1 KGHDR and CDR2 SFDVKD. V lost 4 bases and J lost 8; bases outside the gene matches: 6. The CDR3 sequence is 14 residues long.

V usage is TRBV19 and J usage is TRBJ2-1, with 8 bases identical to TRBD2. J gave up 8 bases and V 3 bases, and 12 bases lay outside the gene matches. The CDR3 runs to 16 residues. Looked up from germline, CDR1 is LNHDA and CDR2 is SQIVND (reference sequence). The CDR3 nucleotides are TGTGCCAGTAGTATTTTGGCGGGGGGCCTACTCCATGAGCAGTTCTTC. Translation: CASSILAGGLLHEQFF.

The rearrangement links TRBV27 to TRBJ2-4; D is possibly TRBD1 (5 bases). V lost 5 bases and J lost 0, with 14 bases in between. The CDR3 contains 16 residues. Germline V gene sequence: CDR1 MNHEY, CDR2 SMNVEV (reference sequence). Written as DNA, the CDR3 is TGTGCCAGCAGTGTTACTCCAGGGCCAGCCAAAAACATTCAGTACTTC. This sequence encodes CASSVTPGPAKNIQYF.

CDR3 in amino acids: CASSETGLGTEAFF. The CDR3 nucleotides read TGTGCCAGCAGCGAGACAGGGTTAGGCACTGAAGCTTTCTTT. The gene calls are TRBV7-6 and TRBJ1-1; TRBD1 matches at 7 bases. CDR1 and CDR2 from the germline V gene are SGHVS and FNYEAQ. The CDR3 is 14 residues long. After removal of 5 bases from V and 4 bases from J, the junction contained 7 bases not matched to a gene.

The V and J genes are TRBV27 and TRBJ1-2; tentatively, D is TRBD1 (6 bases). The germline V gene has CDR1 MNHEY and CDR2 SMNVEV (reference sequence). This CDR3 has 13 amino acids. V lost 6 bases to trimming and J lost 3 bases, with 11 bases between them. CDR3: CASSPNRDYGYTF. In DNA form, the CDR3 reads TGTGCCAGCAGCCCTAACAGGGACTATGGCTACACCTTC.

The V call is TRBV5-6, the J call TRBJ1-2, with 7 bases aligning to TRBD1. The V segment lost 4 bases and the J segment 6 bases; nucleotides outside the gene matches: 6. In germline, CDR1 is SGHDT, CDR2 YYEEEE. The CDR3 extends over 13 amino acids. Here the CDR3 DNA reads TGTGCCAGCAGCCCGACAGGGACCGATGGCTACACCTTC. Encoded protein: CASSPTGTDGYTF.

This clone was counted a few times. The CDR3 loop is CASSAWGEGYTF. The CDR3, as DNA: TGTGCCAGCTCCGCATGGGGGGAAGGCTACACCTTC. V and J are TRBV9 and TRBJ1-2; D might be TRBD1 (5 bases). This CDR3 is built from 12 residues. The germline V gene has CDR1 SGDLS and CDR2 YYNGEE. Trimming shortened V by 7 bases and J by 8 bases, and 15 bases separated the two germline ends.

The genes are TRBV14 and TRBJ1-2; D gene uncertain. V gave up 0 bases and J gave up 8 bases, with 16 bases separating them. The CDR3 is 15 amino acids. Germline CDR1 SGHDN, CDR2 FVKESK. The CDR3 nucleotides read TGTGCCAGCAGCCAAGATGCGGGTACAACTTGGGGCTACACCTTC. It yields the protein CASSQDAGTTWGYTF.

The chain couples TRBV5-4 to TRBJ2-7; TRBD1 agrees at 10 bases. This CDR3 spans 15 amino acids. The V segment lost 4 bases and the J segment 6 bases; nucleotides outside the gene matches: 10. The germline CDR1 and CDR2 sequences are SGHNT and YYREEE (reference sequence). CDR3 loop: CASSPAGTGVGEQYF. The CDR3, as DNA: TGTGCCAGCAGCCCAGCCGGGACAGGGGTAGGCGAGCAGTACTTC.

CDR3 coding DNA: TGTGCCACCAGTGATTTGGAGGGGGACTATGGCTACACCTTC. This sequence encodes CATSDLEGDYGYTF. V and J are TRBV24-1 and TRBJ1-2; TRBD1 might be the D (6 bases). CDR3 length: 14 residues. Germline V gives CDR1 KGHDR, CDR2 SFDVKD. Trimming took 0 bases from V and 3 from J, leaving 7 bases between them.

The chain carries TRBV4-2 and TRBJ1-4; TRBD1 matches 11 bases. The CDR3 totals 17 residues. Germline values: CDR1 LGHNA, CDR2 YNFKEQ. V shed 4 bases and J 6 bases; nucleotides not matched to a gene: 10. CDR3 protein: CASSLRDRGVLDEKLFF. The CDR3 coding sequence is TGTGCCAGCAGCCTCCGGGACAGGGGGGTTTTGGATGAAAAACTGTTTTTT.

The chain couples TRBV2 to TRBJ2-7; the match to TRBD2 covers 7 bases. V was pared by 5 bases and J by 1 base, with 2 bases of the junction left unmatched. Germline V CDR1 and CDR2: SNHLY, FYNNEI. This CDR3 contains 13 residues. The CDR3 nucleotides read TGTGCCAGCAGTAGCGGGACGTCCTACGAGCAGTACTTC. Its translation is CASSSGTSYEQYF.

The CDR3: CASSLVGGPDEQYF. The CDR3 DNA reads as TGTGCCAGCAGCTTAGTAGGGGGCCCCGACGAGCAGTACTTC. The chain has TRBV7-9 and TRBJ2-7, with 7 bases aligning to TRBD1. Trimming removed 1 base from V and 5 bases from J; junction bases left unmatched: 5. This CDR3 is built from 14 residues. In germline, CDR1 is SEHNR, CDR2 FQNEAQ (reference sequence).

This sequence joins TRBV5-1 and TRBJ2-5; D gene uncertain. CDR3 length equals 12 residues. CDR1 SGHRS and CDR2 YFSETQ come from the germline V gene. V was clipped by 0 bases and J by 6 bases, with 6 bases between them. As DNA, the CDR3 is TGCGCCAGCAGCTTGGTGCGGAAGACCCAGTACTTC. As protein: CASSLVRKTQYF.

The chain combines TRBV18 with TRBJ1-1, with D perhaps matching TRBD1 (6 bases). In germline, CDR1 is KGHSH, CDR2 LQKENI. V was shortened by 3 bases and J by 6 bases, with 14 bases between the two germline ends. There are 14 residues in the CDR3. The CDR3 DNA reads as TGTGCCAGCTCACCCACCGGGGGGGCCGCTGAAGCTTTCTTT. This sequence encodes CASSPTGGAAEAFF.